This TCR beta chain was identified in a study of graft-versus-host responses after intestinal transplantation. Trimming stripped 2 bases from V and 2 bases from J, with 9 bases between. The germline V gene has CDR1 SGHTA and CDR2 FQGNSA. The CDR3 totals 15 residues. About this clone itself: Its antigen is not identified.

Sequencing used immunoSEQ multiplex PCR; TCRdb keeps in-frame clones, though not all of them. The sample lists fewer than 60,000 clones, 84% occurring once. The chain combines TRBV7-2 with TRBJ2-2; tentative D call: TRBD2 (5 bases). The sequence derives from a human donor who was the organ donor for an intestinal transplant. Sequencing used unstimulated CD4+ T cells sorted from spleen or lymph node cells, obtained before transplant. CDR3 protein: CASSLRTPNTGELFF. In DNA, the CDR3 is TGTGCCAGCAGCTTAAGGACTCCAAACACCGGGGAGCTGTTTTTT. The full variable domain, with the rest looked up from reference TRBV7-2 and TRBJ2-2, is GAGVSQSPSNKVTEKGKDVELRCDPISGHTALYWYRQSLGQGLEFLIYFQGNSAPDKSGLPSDRFSAERTGGSVSTLTIQRTQQEDSAVYLCASSLRTPNTGELFFGEGSRLTVL.